This TCR beta chain was profiled in a study of CD8+ T cells in alopecia areata. CDR3 length: 11 residues. Germline V gene sequence: CDR1 SNHLY, CDR2 FYNNEI. V dropped 8 bases and J dropped 13; count of bases not matched to a gene: 4. Alopecia areata patients provided lesional scalp punch biopsies and peripheral blood, both collected for the study. TCR sequencing used cDNA made by reverse transcription of extracted RNA. The table came from immunoSEQ multiplex PCR; TCRdb's copy has only in-frame clones and leaves some out. Here the sample spans 200,000 to 250,000 clones, roughly two thirds being singletons.

The origin of this receptor is a human donor with alopecia areata. The J gene is TRBJ2-1, the V gene TRBV2; 11 bases map to TRBD2. The starting material was CD4+ T cells sorted from blood, obtained at week 0. The CDR3 spells CASHSGGAQFF. Written as DNA, the CDR3 is TGTGCCAGCCATAGCGGGGGGGCCCAGTTCTTC. The complete variable domain, with remaining parts taken from reference TRBV2 and TRBJ2-1, reads EPEVTQTPSHQVTQMGQEVILRCVPISNHLYFYWYRQILGQKVEFLVSFYNNEISEKSEIFDDQFSVERPDGSNFTLKIRSTKLEDSAMYFCASHSGGAQFFGPGTRLTVL.